These 31 T cell receptor beta chains share one sample of origin, sequenced in a study of T cells in Graves' hyperthyroidism and ophthalmopathy (dated by TCRdb to the late 2010s). Library preparation employed multiplex PCR. The reads were generated on an Illumina HiSeq 2000. The TCR beta CDR3 regions were amplified from the RNA transcripts. The TCR CDR3 was subjected to a first round of RT-PCR using the HTBI primer set and the Qiagen OneStep RT-PCR kit. Through fastp at Q25 and MiXCR, TCRdb rebuilt clones from the public reads, retaining in-frame beta chains. Rows with a matching CDR3 protein are joined into one entry that keeps the most common DNA and genes. The table for this sample lists around 690,000 distinct CDR3 sequences; roughly 17% of them were counted only once. About a sixth of the sample is taken by the ten largest. Input material: blood. These receptors originate from a man aged 50 to 59 with Graves' hyperthyroidism.

This clonotype was seen many times. The chain recombines TRBV5-1 with TRBJ2-1; 12 bases fit TRBD2. CDR3 length equals 16 residues. Germline CDR1 and CDR2: SGHRS and YFSETQ. After removal of 5 bases from V and 1 base from J, the junction contained 4 bases not matched to a gene. In DNA form, the CDR3 reads TGCGCCAGCAGGACTAGCGGGAGTGCATCCTACAATGAGCAGTTCTTC. Translating gives CASRTSGSASYNEQFF.

This clonotype was counted at least ten times. The chain is built from TRBV7-9 and TRBJ2-7; D perhaps matches TRBD1 (5 bases). This CDR3 has 13 residues. CDR1 SEHNR and CDR2 FQNEAQ come from the germline V gene (reference sequence). As DNA, the CDR3 is TGTGCTCTCCAGGGCGTGACAACCTACGAGCAGTACTTC. It translates to CALQGVTTYEQYF.

The table lists this clonotype with many counts. In DNA, the CDR3 is TGTGCCAGCAGCTTAAAGGGACTTGCTAGCGTGGAATACAATGAGCAGTTCTTC. It encodes CASSLKGLASVEYNEQFF. The chain has TRBV7-8 and TRBJ2-1; possibly TRBD2 for D (6 bases). This CDR3 has 18 amino acids. Trimming stripped 2 bases from V and 4 bases from J, with 21 bases between. Germline-derived CDR1 and CDR2 are SGHVS and FQNEAQ.

This clonotype showed up many times. The V call is TRBV20-1, the J call TRBJ2-6; no reliable D call. The V gene's germline CDR1 is DFQATT and CDR2 SNEGSKA (reference sequence). Trimming cost V 4 bases and J 0 bases, with 10 bases left between them. The CDR3 totals 15 residues. The CDR3 DNA reads as TGCAGTGCTACTCCGGACCTCTCTGGGGCCAACGTCCTGACTTTC. Protein product: CSATPDLSGANVLTF.

In its sample, this clonotype was seen many times. This sequence joins TRBV6-1 and TRBJ2-5; weak D call: TRBD2 (5 bases). The CDR3 has 13 residues. Germline loops: CDR1 MNHNS, CDR2 SASEGT. V lost 11 bases and J 5 bases, leaving 18 bases between the germline ends. The CDR3 region has the DNA TGTGCCTGCTTTTCCCGGGGTAGGGAGACCCAGTACTTC. It specifies CACFSRGRETQYF.

V is TRBV27 and J is TRBJ1-5, with 8 nucleotides matching TRBD1. V lost 4 bases and J lost 3; bases outside the gene matches: 5. The V gene's germline CDR1 is MNHEY and CDR2 SMNVEV (reference sequence). This CDR3 region has 15 residues. CDR3 bases: TGTGCCAGCAGTTCCCAGGGGGCGGTCAATCAGCCCCAGCATTTT. Encoded protein: CASSSQGAVNQPQHF.

As to this clonotype: With a much larger clone just one base away, this may be a read error. The chain joins TRBV11-2 to TRBJ2-1; D is perhaps TRBD2 (5 bases). CDR3 length: 16 amino acids. Germline assignment: CDR1 SGHAT and CDR2 FQNNGV. The CDR3 region is CASSLDLVSAINEQVF. The CDR3 region has the DNA TGTGCCAGCAGCTTAGATCTGGTTAGCGCGATCAATGAGCAGGTCTTC.

At least ten counts were recorded for this clonotype. The V call is TRBV20-1, the J call TRBJ2-2; the D gene could be TRBD1 or TRBD2 (5 bases each). V was pared by 7 bases and J by 0 bases, with 12 bases between. The CDR3 is 14 amino acids. Germline V CDR1 and CDR2: DFQATT, SNEGSKA (reference sequence). CDR3 sequence reads: CSVELGANTGELFF. The DNA of the CDR3 is TGCAGTGTAGAACTAGGGGCGAACACCGGGGAGCTGTTTTTT.

This clonotype was seen more than once but under ten times. J is TRBJ1-4 and V is TRBV7-9, with a weak D call TRBD1 (5 bases). The V end was cut by 5 bases, the J end by 4 bases, with 14 bases between. Germline V gene lookup returns CDR1 SEHNR and CDR2 FQNEAQ (reference sequence). CDR3 size: 15 residues. The CDR3 coding sequence is TGTGCCAGCAGCCGCTGGACACAGCATAATGAAAAACTGTTTTTT. Amino acids: CASSRWTQHNEKLFF. The full variable domain, in which reference TRBV7-9 and TRBJ1-4 provide the parts outside the CDR3, is DTGVSQNPRHKITKRGQNVTFRCDPISEHNRLYWYRQTLGQGPEFLTYFQNEAQLEKSRLLSDRFSAERPKGSFSTLEIQRTEQGDSAMYLCASSRWTQHNEKLFFGSGTQLSVL.

This clonotype has ten or more counts. The CDR3 DNA reads as TGTGCCATCAGCGCGGGGACTAGCGGTCGGGAGCAGTACTTC. Protein: CAISAGTSGREQYF. V gene TRBV10-3 combines with J gene TRBJ2-7, with 11 bases that match TRBD2. This CDR3 is 14 amino acids long. With 6 bases clipped from V and 7 bases from J, the junction kept 8 bases outside the gene matches. The germline CDR1 and CDR2 sequences are ENHRY and SYGVKD.

This clonotype has just a few counts. V gene TRBV6-2 or TRBV6-3 combines with J gene TRBJ2-2, with TRBD2 as a possible D gene (5 bases). V was cut by 2 bases and J by 0 bases, with 13 bases left in between. The CDR3 contains 17 residues. Looked up from germline, CDR1 is MNHEY and CDR2 is SVGEGT. The CDR3 here is CASSYGPSRTNTGELFF. Written as DNA, the CDR3 is TGTGCCAGCAGTTACGGGCCTAGCCGGACGAACACCGGGGAGCTGTTTTTT.

There are many counts of this clonotype. The chain has TRBV2 and TRBJ2-6, with D perhaps TRBD1 (5 bases). This CDR3 has 13 amino acids. Germline values: CDR1 SNHLY, CDR2 FYNNEI. Trimming took 8 bases from V and 3 from J, leaving 8 bases between them. The CDR3 coding sequence is TGTGCCAGCGTAGACAGTGGGGCCAACGTCCTGACTTTC. Its protein product is CASVDSGANVLTF. Full variable domain (missing parts from reference TRBV2 and TRBJ2-6): EPEVTQTPSHQVTQMGQEVILRCVPISNHLYFYWYRQILGQKVEFLVSFYNNEISEKSEIFDDQFSVERPDGSNFTLKIRSTKLEDSAMYFCASVDSGANVLTFGAGSRLTVL.

This clonotype was counted many times. The CDR3 nucleotides read TGTGCCAGTAGTATCGGACTCAACAGGGGCCTCAACGTAGGCAATCAGCCCCAGCATTTT. Its translation: CASSIGLNRGLNVGNQPQHF. The chain recombines TRBV19 with TRBJ1-5, with 7 bases identical to TRBD1. V shed 3 bases, J shed 2 bases, and the junction held 19 bases outside the gene matches. CDR3 length: 20 residues. Germline V gene lookup returns CDR1 LNHDA and CDR2 SQIVND (reference sequence).

This clonotype was seen at least ten times. The chain employs TRBV2 and TRBJ2-5; D might be TRBD2 (5 bases). CDR3 length: 12 residues. Germline CDR1 reads SNHLY; CDR2 reads FYNNEI. Trimming took off 7 bases at V and 5 bases at J, with 11 bases between the two ends. CDR3 DNA: TGTGCCAGCACCGAGAGGGTGGAGACCCAGTACTTC. Translation gives CASTERVETQYF.

The rearrangement joins TRBV28 to TRBJ2-2, with TRBD1 matching 8 bases. Looked up from germline, CDR1 is MDHEN and CDR2 is SYDVKM. The CDR3 is made up of 15 amino acids. The J segment lost 4 bases and the V segment lost 10 bases, leaving 11 bases of the junction unmatched. The CDR3 DNA sequence: TGTGCCACCAATTTGGACAGGGCGGGCACCGGGGAGCTGTTTTTT. Amino acid sequence: CATNLDRAGTGELFF.

The rearrangement uses TRBV9 and TRBJ2-1; 8 bases match TRBD2. V trimming: 0 bases; J trimming: 8 bases; junction bases outside the gene matches: 4. Germline V lookup: CDR1 SGDLS, CDR2 YYNGEE. The CDR3 is made up of 14 amino acids. CDR3 DNA sequence: TGTGCCAGCAGCGTAGCGGGAGGGAGGCATGAGCAGTTCTTC. Translating it yields CASSVAGGRHEQFF.

This clonotype has ten or more counts. The chain has TRBV7-2 and TRBJ1-3; 9 positions match TRBD1. The trim removed 3 bases at V and 2 bases at J, leaving 2 bases unmatched. This CDR3 is 15 amino acids long. Looked up from germline, CDR1 is SGHTA and CDR2 is FQGNSA. Here the CDR3 DNA reads TGTGCCAGCAGCTTCGGACAGGGGCCTGGAAACACCATATATTTT. This sequence encodes CASSFGQGPGNTIYF.

The chain employs TRBV28 and TRBJ1-5; D may be TRBD1 (5 bases). Trimming shortened V by 8 bases and J by 5 bases, and 19 bases separated the two germline ends. This CDR3 is 15 amino acids long. CDR1 is MDHEN and CDR2 is SYDVKM in the germline V gene. In DNA form, the CDR3 reads TGTGCCAGCCACGGGGACGGACGGGTCGATCAGCCCCAGCATTTT. Protein: CASHGDGRVDQPQHF.

This clonotype has a count of ten or more. This chain links TRBV9 with TRBJ2-7; 8 bases agree with TRBD1. This CDR3 region has 14 residues. V gave up 3 bases and J gave up 0 bases; unmatched junction bases: 2. CDR1 SGDLS and CDR2 YYNGEE come from the germline V gene. CDR3 in amino acids: CASSEDRVSYEQYF. The CDR3 region has the DNA TGTGCCAGCAGCGAGGACAGGGTCTCCTACGAGCAGTACTTC.

Concerning this clonotype: No conserved phenylalanine or tryptophan is present at the end of the CDR3, so a read error is the likely explanation. V usage is TRBV25-1 and J usage is TRBJ2-7; TRBD2 aligns across 7 bases. CDR3 length: 14 amino acids. V shed 5 bases and J 3 bases; nucleotides not matched to a gene: 7. Per the germline V gene, CDR1 is MGHDK and CDR2 is SYGVNS. The CDR3 coding sequence is TGTGCCAGCAGTACACCAGGACTAGTCTACGAGCAGTACCTC. It encodes CASSTPGLVYEQYL.

This clonotype was recorded at least ten times. The rearrangement joins TRBV28 to TRBJ1-4; tentative D call: TRBD1 (5 bases). This CDR3 contains 16 residues. CDR1 is MDHEN, CDR2 SYDVKM, per germline. V was trimmed by 2 bases and J by 5 bases, leaving 15 bases between them. The CDR3 region has the DNA TGTGCCAGCAGTTTACTAAGGGTCAGGGTAAATGAAAAACTGTTTTTT. Translated: CASSLLRVRVNEKLFF.

This clonotype has at least ten counts. The V gene is TRBV6-5, the J gene TRBJ2-1; perhaps D is TRBD1 or TRBD2 (6 bases each). There are 17 residues in the CDR3. Trimming took off 2 bases at V and 4 bases at J, with 18 bases between the two ends. Per the germline V gene, CDR1 is MNHEY and CDR2 is SVGAGI. The CDR3 is CASSYGGTLGFYNEQFF. The CDR3, as DNA: TGTGCCAGCAGTTACGGGGGGACACTAGGATTTTACAATGAGCAGTTCTTC.

This clonotype was detected many times. The CDR3 loop is CASSGLAGEETQYF. The DNA of the CDR3 is TGTGCCAGCAGTGGACTAGCGGGAGAGGAGACCCAGTACTTC. The chain employs TRBV2 and TRBJ2-5, with TRBD2 matching over 12 bases. V was pared by 4 bases and J by 5 bases, with 2 bases of the junction left unmatched. Germline V gene data show CDR1 as SNHLY and CDR2 as FYNNEI. There are 14 residues in the CDR3.

The table lists this clonotype with many counts. The genes are TRBV2 and TRBJ2-1; D is unclear. The germline V gene encodes CDR1 SNHLY and CDR2 FYNNEI. The length of the CDR3 is 12 residues. Trimming shortened V by 5 bases and J by 4 bases, and 6 bases separated the two germline ends. Here the CDR3 reads CASSQTYNEQFF. The CDR3 DNA sequence: TGTGCCAGCAGTCAGACTTACAATGAGCAGTTCTTC.

This clonotype was counted many times. V gene TRBV7-2 combines with J gene TRBJ1-2, with D tentatively TRBD1 (6 bases). Looked up from germline, CDR1 is SGHTA and CDR2 is FQGNSA. CDR3 length equals 14 residues. V was pared by 3 bases and J by 1 base, with 9 bases between. Written as DNA, the CDR3 is TGTGCCAGCAGCTTGGACAGCCTTAACTATGGCTACACCTTC. Residues: CASSLDSLNYGYTF.

This clonotype was found many times. The chain uses TRBV19 and TRBJ2-5; the D gene is possibly TRBD2 (5 bases). The CDR3 has 14 amino acids. Germline V gene lookup returns CDR1 LNHDA and CDR2 SQIVND (reference sequence). V was shortened by 6 bases and J by 5 bases, with 16 bases between the two germline ends. The CDR3 loop is CASRSGPSLETQYF. CDR3 nucleotide sequence: TGTGCCAGTAGGAGCGGACCCTCCCTGGAGACCCAGTACTTC.

Regarding this clonotype: A single base separates this from a much larger clone, so it may be a read error. V usage is TRBV3-1 and J usage is TRBJ2-5, with 7 nucleotides matching TRBD2. The germline V gene encodes CDR1 LGHDT and CDR2 YNNKEL (reference sequence). After removal of 3 bases from V and 5 bases from J, the junction contained 9 bases not matched to a gene. CDR3 size: 15 residues. This CDR3 reads CASSQGGGRLETQYF. The CDR3 DNA reads TGTGCCAGCAGCCAGGGTGGCGGGAGACTTGAGACCCAGTACTTC.

This clonotype was seen at least ten times. This chain joins TRBV12-3 or TRBV12-4 and TRBJ2-1; 12 bases fit TRBD2. CDR3 size: 14 residues. V gave up 6 bases and J gave up 5 bases; unmatched junction bases: 2. CDR3 bases: TGTGCCAGCAGAAGGACTAGCGGGAACAATGAGCAGTTCTTC. Residues: CASRRTSGNNEQFF.

The genes are TRBV19 and TRBJ2-4; D gene ambiguous. This CDR3 region has 13 residues. V was shortened by 5 bases and J by 4 bases, with 9 bases between the two germline ends. Germline V gene sequence: CDR1 LNHDA, CDR2 SQIVND (reference sequence). In nucleotides, the CDR3 is TGTGCCAGTAGTCCTAATTCTAAAAACATTCAGTACTTC. This codes for CASSPNSKNIQYF.

This clonotype was detected ten times or more. V and J are TRBV24-1 and TRBJ2-5, with unresolved D. The ends were cut back, 2 bases at V and 5 bases at J, with 5 bases in the middle. Germline V gene sequence: CDR1 KGHDR, CDR2 SFDVKD. This CDR3 has 12 amino acids. CDR3 coding DNA: TGTGCCACCAGTGATTACAGCGAGACCCAGTACTTC. Its translation: CATSDYSETQYF.

This clonotype was counted many times. The gene calls are TRBV10-3 and TRBJ1-1; 8 bases align to TRBD1. In germline, CDR1 is ENHRY, CDR2 SYGVKD. This CDR3 contains 12 residues. J lost 4 bases, V lost 9 bases, and 4 bases had no gene match. The CDR3 DNA follows: TGTGCCATTCAGGGGGCTGGCACTGAAGCTTTCTTT. Encoded protein: CAIQGAGTEAFF.